Below are 8 T cell receptor beta chains sequenced from a single sample in a study of cytomegalovirus exposure and HLA in healthy donors. The PCR ran on 60 Vbeta and 13 Jbeta primers. The table came from immunoSEQ multiplex PCR; TCRdb's copy has only in-frame clones and leaves some out. The sample has about 140,000 clones, around four fifths seen once. Sequencing was carried out using PBMCs. These TCRs come from a woman aged 50 to 60 in good health and CMV-seropositive.

This clone occurred once. The chain joins TRBV2 to TRBJ2-3, with TRBD2 matching over 9 bases. J was trimmed by 1 base and V by 8 bases; bases with no gene match: 7. Per germline, CDR1 SNHLY and CDR2 FYNNEI. The CDR3 sequence is 15 residues long. The CDR3, as DNA: TGTGCCAGCCTTAGGCAGCGGGGGGGCACAGATACGCAGTATTTT. It translates to CASLRQRGGTDTQYF.

The CDR3 spells CASSHPTGQGTDTQYF. The CDR3 coding sequence is TGCGCCAGCAGCCACCCGACGGGACAGGGGACGGATACGCAGTATTTT. This rearrangement joins TRBV4-3 to TRBJ2-3; the match to TRBD1 covers 10 bases. CDR1 and CDR2 from the germline V gene are LGHNA and YSLEER. The CDR3 consists of 16 residues. With V trimmed by 3 bases and J by 6 bases, 9 bases remained unmatched.

The chain links TRBV7-2 to TRBJ2-5; D is perhaps TRBD1 (5 bases). The J call may not be correct, given that the DNA end is closer to TRBJ2-7. The CDR3 spans 13 residues. The V gene's germline CDR1 is SGHTA and CDR2 FQGNSA. CDR3 protein: CASSLRVGLEQYF. DNA of the CDR3: TGTGCCAGCAGCTTACGCGTGGGGCTCGAGCAGTACTTC.

This clone was detected only a few times. This chain links TRBV6-5 with TRBJ1-2, with D maybe TRBD1 (5 bases). CDR3 size: 12 residues. V shed 8 bases and J shed 3 bases, with 10 bases lying between them. Germline V gene sequence: CDR1 MNHEY, CDR2 SVGAGI. The CDR3 nucleotides are TGTGCCAGCCGACAGTTAGACTATGGCTACACCTTC. It encodes CASRQLDYGYTF.

The V and J genes are TRBV30 and TRBJ2-7, with 7 bases that match TRBD2. The germline CDR1 and CDR2 sequences are GTSNPN and SVGIG (reference sequence). The CDR3 contains 15 residues. The V and J ends lost 3 bases and 3 bases, in that order; junction bases with no gene match: 11. As DNA, the CDR3 is TGTGCCTGGAGATTCTTAATGGGAGGGAACTACGAGCAGTACTTC. It is translated as CAWRFLMGGNYEQYF.

The gene calls are TRBV6-5 and TRBJ1-1, with D perhaps matching TRBD1 (5 bases). The CDR3 is 14 amino acids. V lost 5 bases, J lost 2 bases, and 12 bases lay in between. Germline loops: CDR1 MNHEY, CDR2 SVGAGI. The CDR3 loop reads CASSRDWINTEAFF. CDR3 DNA: TGTGCCAGCAGTCGGGACTGGATAAACACTGAAGCTTTCTTT.

This rearrangement joins TRBV7-9 to TRBJ1-2; D ambiguous. The length of the CDR3 is 13 residues. Trimming cost V 5 bases and J 4 bases, with 11 bases left between them. From germline, CDR1 is SEHNR and CDR2 FQNEAQ (reference sequence). The CDR3 sequence is CASSTNRGYGYTF. CDR3 sequence (DNA): TGTGCCAGCAGCACAAACCGGGGCTATGGCTACACCTTC.

The chain has TRBV7-2 and TRBJ2-3, with D possibly TRBD2 on 6 matching bases. CDR1 and CDR2 from the germline V gene are SGHTA and FQGNSA. The CDR3 is 16 residues long. V was clipped by 5 bases and J by 4 bases, with 19 bases between them. CDR3 in DNA: TGTGCCAGCAGCCACCTAGTAGCGGCCGGGGCAGATACGCAGTATTTT. This gives the protein CASSHLVAAGADTQYF. The complete variable domain, with remaining parts taken from reference TRBV7-2 and TRBJ2-3, reads GAGVSQSPSNKVTEKGKDVELRCDPISGHTALYWYRQSLGQGLEFLIYFQGNSAPDKSGLPSDRFSAERTGGSVSTLTIQRTQQEDSAVYLCASSHLVAAGADTQYFGPGTRLTVL.